This T cell receptor (beta chain) was documented in a study of blood T cell repertoires in COVID-19. About the study: COVID-19 samples, acute and convalescent, were from the United States, Italy and Spain. PBMCs, B-cell-depleted T cells, or T cells provided the cDNA or gDNA that made up the material.

With 5 bases removed from V and 6 bases from J, the gap between germline ends came to 10 bases. The length of the CDR3 is 12 residues. Original handling: The authors estimated nucleated cell counts from reference gene primer amplification. The assay was immunoSEQ multiplex PCR, and TCRdb's table has in-frame clones only and misses some. That table is the source of V, J and clone size, and D and trimming were worked out from the DNA. This sample has about 230,000 clones; 70% to 90% occur once, and the top ten carry 0.98%. This clonotype originated in a man aged 35 to 55 with acute or convalescent COVID-19. Sequencing input: peripheral blood. The rearrangement uses TRBV12-3 or TRBV12-4 and TRBJ1-1; D ambiguous. This chain's CDR3 is CASSRQSSEAFF. The CDR3 coding sequence is TGTGCCAGCAGTCGCCAGTCCTCTGAAGCTTTCTTT.